The clone carrying this T cell receptor (beta chain) appeared a few times. In the source study's methods: Amplification of reference gene primers was used by the study to estimate nucleated cell counts. Some clones are missing from TCRdb's copy, which holds only in-frame ones; the method was immunoSEQ multiplex PCR. From that table come the V and J calls and clone size; the DNA was used to work out D and trimming. The table lists under 250,000 clones, about 87% of them singletons. In germline, CDR1 is LNHDA, CDR2 SQIVND (reference sequence). V lost 3 bases and J lost 4; bases outside the gene matches: 9. The CDR3 extends over 18 amino acids. These data belong to a study of blood T cell repertoires in COVID-19. Overall study: Sites in the United States, Italy and Spain provided acute and convalescent COVID-19 samples. T cells, B-cell-depleted T cells, or PBMCs supplied cDNA or gDNA.

Seattle patients were enrolled during active infection and followed longitudinally. This receptor was taken from a woman in her twenties or thirties with COVID-19, enrolled during active disease. The material sequenced was peripheral blood. V is TRBV19 and J is TRBJ2-5; 15 bases agree with TRBD2. The CDR3 region has the DNA TGTGCCAGTAGTATTCGGGGACTAGCGGGGGGTACGGTAGAGACCCAGTACTTC. Amino acid sequence: CASSIRGLAGGTVETQYF. The variable domain in full, with the rest retrieved from reference TRBV19 and TRBJ2-5, is DGGITQSPKYLFRKEGQNVTLSCEQNLNHDAMYWYRQDPGQGLRLIYYSQIVNDFQKGDIAEGYSVSREKKESFPLTVTSAQKNPTAFYLCASSIRGLAGGTVETQYFGPGTRLLVL.